At least ten counts were recorded for the clone carrying this TCR beta chain. Its antigen remains unknown. MiXCR was run by TCRdb on the 5' RACE reads, yielding one entry per CDR3 protein. The sample has around 490,000 distinct CDR3 sequences, 5.3% seen once. The sample comes from a study of CD8 T cells in ankylosing spondylitis. Findings and caveats of the study: Those disease-linked clones were CD8+; they were also relatively rare in peripheral blood. Characteristic, it appeared, of ankylosing spondylitis blood was a TCR beta motif of seven or eight highly homologous variants.

Sequenced material: blood, either unsorted or a sorted T cell fraction (not recorded which). This receptor was identified in a male donor with ankylosing spondylitis.

CDR3 nucleotides: TGTGCCAGCAGCCAAGGCCCCGGGACCGTGAACACTGAAGCTTTCTTT. This gives the protein CASSQGPGTVNTEAFF. The chain combines TRBV4-2 with TRBJ1-1; tentative D call: TRBD1 (5 bases). The V end lost 1 base, the J end lost 0 bases, and 12 bases lay between the germline ends. Germline V lookup: CDR1 LGHNA, CDR2 YNFKEQ. The length of the CDR3 is 16 residues.